The clone carrying this T cell receptor beta chain showed up just a few times. This record comes from a study of blood T cells in healthy people across ages. The CDR3 is 16 amino acids. V lost 3 bases to trimming and J lost 0 bases; unmatched junction nucleotides: 6. The germline CDR1 and CDR2 sequences are SQVTM and ANQGSEA. Primed by a sample-barcoded 5' primer and a J-beta primer mix, a second PCR proceeded for about 6 to 12 cycles. Each cDNA molecule was tagged by a template-switch adaptor with 12 random nucleotides. Each CDR3 protein gets one entry after TCRdb re-called the 5' RACE reads with MiXCR. The data show 550,000 to 750,000 distinct CDR3 sequences, 20% to 25% seen once. Aged roughly 6 to 90, donors were systemically healthy Caucasians from Russia.

The sequenced sample consisted of blood. This chain links TRBV29-1 with TRBJ2-1; TRBD1 matches at 9 bases. This receptor was identified in a man in his sixties or seventies in good health. CDR3 sequence: CSVDLPGQGSYNEQFF. Here the CDR3 DNA reads TGCAGCGTTGATCTTCCGGGACAGGGCTCCTACAATGAGCAGTTCTTC.